Listed here are 25 T cell receptor beta chains from one sample, sequenced in a study of cytomegalovirus exposure and HLA in healthy donors. Primers for the PCR totalled 60 Vbeta and 13 Jbeta. The data were produced by immunoSEQ multiplex PCR, yet TCRdb's version contains in-frame clones alone and is incomplete. The sample consists of about 150,000 clones, 80% of them appearing once. The sequenced sample was PBMCs. Receptors were obtained from a man aged 25 to 45 in good health and CMV-seropositive.

V and J are TRBV28 and TRBJ2-1; possibly TRBD2 for D (6 bases). The CDR3 loop spans 14 amino acids. Germline V gene sequence: CDR1 MDHEN, CDR2 SYDVKM. The germline V and J ends were trimmed by 6 bases and 6 bases, with 15 bases remaining between them. The CDR3 spells CASSLKSGSNEQFF. CDR3 nucleotide sequence: TGTGCCAGCAGCCTTAAATCCGGGAGCAATGAGCAGTTCTTC.

To note about this clone: The sample has other DNA sequences that encode this CDR3 too. V and J are TRBV2 and TRBJ1-1; D is unclear. This CDR3 is built from 13 residues. V lost 3 bases and J lost 11, with 16 bases in between. Germline loops: CDR1 SNHLY, CDR2 FYNNEI. The CDR3 DNA is TGTGCCAGCAGTGACCCTGGAGTAGGTGAGGCTTTCTTT. This codes for CASSDPGVGEAFF.

V gene TRBV18 combines with J gene TRBJ2-1, with 9 bases identical to TRBD1. Trimming removed 2 bases from V and 4 bases from J; junction bases left unmatched: 12. This CDR3 spans 18 amino acids. Germline V gene sequence: CDR1 KGHSH, CDR2 LQKENI. The CDR3 protein is CASSPKSGTGIFYNEQFF. In DNA form, the CDR3 reads TGTGCCAGCTCACCAAAGTCCGGGACAGGGATTTTTTACAATGAGCAGTTCTTC.

J is TRBJ2-5 and V is TRBV6-6, with D perhaps matching TRBD1 (5 bases). Trimming left V 6 bases short and J 4 bases short, with 9 bases between. Looked up from germline, CDR1 is MNHNY and CDR2 is SVGAGI (reference sequence). This CDR3 has 12 residues. The CDR3 DNA is TGTGCCAGCAGCTACGACAGAGAGACCCAGTACTTC. Translation: CASSYDRETQYF.

The CDR3 DNA sequence: TGTGCCAGCAGAACAGGGGGGATCTACGAGCAGTACTTC. Translation: CASRTGGIYEQYF. The chain recombines TRBV28 with TRBJ2-7; 8 positions agree with TRBD1. Germline V gives CDR1 MDHEN, CDR2 SYDVKM. The CDR3 is 13 amino acids. V was clipped by 6 bases and J by 3 bases; unmatched bases: 4.

The chain couples TRBV6-1 to TRBJ1-6, with TRBD1 identical over 7 bases. The junction had 1 base not matched to a gene; V was cut back by 3 bases and J by 8 bases. Germline assignment: CDR1 MNHNS and CDR2 SASEGT. This CDR3 contains 13 residues. Here the CDR3 DNA reads TGTGCCAGCAGTGAGCAGGGGGATTCACCCCTCCACTTT. Translated: CASSEQGDSPLHF.

The chain couples TRBV7-6 to TRBJ2-7; 9 nucleotides match TRBD2. Germline V CDR1 and CDR2: SGHVS, FNYEAQ. With 1 base clipped from V and 5 bases from J, the junction kept 15 bases outside the gene matches. CDR3 length: 18 residues. For the CDR3, the DNA is TGTGCCAGCAGCTTAGGTACTCGCCCCACCGCGGGAGGGAACGAGCAGTACTTC. It encodes CASSLGTRPTAGGNEQYF.

The chain employs TRBV7-9 and TRBJ2-7, with 8 bases matching TRBD2. V lost 0 bases and J lost 1; bases outside the gene matches: 8. This CDR3 is built from 17 residues. Germline V gives CDR1 SEHNR, CDR2 FQNEAQ (reference sequence). CDR3 protein: CASSLARGSGGSYEQYF. CDR3 bases: TGTGCCAGCAGCTTAGCGAGGGGGTCGGGAGGGTCCTACGAGCAGTACTTC.

The J gene is TRBJ2-1, the V gene TRBV7-2, with 9 bases matching TRBD2. The CDR3 length is 15 residues. The ends lost 1 base at V and 2 bases at J; junction bases unmatched: 0. In germline, CDR1 is SGHTA, CDR2 FQGNSA. CDR3 DNA sequence: TGTGCCAGCAGCTTAGGCGGGAGGGCCTACAATGAGCAGTTCTTC. Translation: CASSLGGRAYNEQFF. Supplemented by reference TRBV7-2 and TRBJ2-1, the full variable domain reads GAGVSQSPSNKVTEKGKDVELRCDPISGHTALYWYRQSLGQGLEFLIYFQGNSAPDKSGLPSDRFSAERTGGSVSTLTIQRTQQEDSAVYLCASSLGGRAYNEQFFGPGTRLTVL.

The CDR3: CASNGRTTYNEQFF. CDR3 DNA: TGTGCCAGCAACGGGAGGACCACCTACAATGAGCAGTTCTTC. The rearrangement links TRBV6-1 to TRBJ2-1; 7 bases agree with TRBD2. The CDR3 extends over 14 amino acids. The germline V gene encodes CDR1 MNHNS and CDR2 SASEGT. V shed 7 bases, J shed 2 bases, and the junction held 5 bases outside the gene matches.

This rearrangement joins TRBV25-1 to TRBJ1-1; 9 bases align to TRBD1. Germline V lookup: CDR1 MGHDK, CDR2 SYGVNS. CDR3 length: 14 amino acids. The J segment lost 3 bases and the V segment lost 4 bases, leaving 3 bases of the junction unmatched. CDR3: CASSVGQGDTEAFF. Here the CDR3 DNA reads TGTGCCAGCAGTGTGGGACAGGGCGACACTGAAGCTTTCTTT.

A few counts support this clone. This chain links TRBV19 with TRBJ1-1, with D unresolved. The CDR3 contains 15 residues. The V end was cut by 4 bases, the J end by 0 bases, with 12 bases between. Germline CDR1 is LNHDA and CDR2 is SQIVND (reference sequence). This CDR3 is CASSNEQLMNTEAFF. CDR3 DNA sequence: TGTGCCAGTAGTAATGAACAGCTCATGAACACTGAAGCTTTCTTT.

J is TRBJ1-5 and V is TRBV27; D is ambiguous. From germline, CDR1 is MNHEY and CDR2 SMNVEV (reference sequence). The CDR3 spans 16 residues. V was cut by 6 bases and J by 3 bases, with 18 bases left in between. As DNA, the CDR3 is TGTGCCAGCAGGCCTAAACGACACGATAACAATCAGCCCCAGCATTTT. Translated: CASRPKRHDNNQPQHF.

The chain joins TRBV10-3 to TRBJ2-1; a weak D match, TRBD1 (5 bases). The CDR3 is made up of 14 amino acids. Deletions cut 2 bases from V and 3 bases from J, with 8 bases between. Germline V gives CDR1 ENHRY, CDR2 SYGVKD. The CDR3 sequence: CAISEGRDYNEQFF. DNA of the CDR3: TGTGCCATCAGTGAGGGCAGGGACTACAATGAGCAGTTCTTC.

The chain recombines TRBV29-1 with TRBJ2-7; D may be TRBD1 (6 bases). Germline CDR1 and CDR2: SQVTM and ANQGSEA. The length of the CDR3 is 16 residues. V lost 2 bases, J lost 2 bases, and 19 bases lay in between. This CDR3 is CSVERETNRDTYEQYF. CDR3 bases: TGCAGCGTTGAAAGGGAGACCAACAGGGACACCTACGAGCAGTACTTC.

This clone occurred a few times. The chain uses TRBV30 and TRBJ2-3, with 14 nucleotides matching TRBD2. Trimming took 5 bases from V and 8 from J; bases not matched to a gene: 6. This CDR3 spans 14 amino acids. The germline V gene has CDR1 GTSNPN and CDR2 SVGIG (reference sequence). The CDR3 DNA reads TGTGCCTGGGGTAGACTAGCGGGAGGGGGTACGCAGTATTTT. This codes for CAWGRLAGGGTQYF.

The J gene is TRBJ2-3, the V gene TRBV19; possibly TRBD2 for D (5 bases). Between the trimmed V and J ends, which lost 3 bases and 4 bases, there was a span of 11 bases. CDR3 length: 14 amino acids. Germline V lookup: CDR1 LNHDA, CDR2 SQIVND (reference sequence). In DNA, the CDR3 is TGTGCCAGTAGTATTGGGAGCTTGGCAGATACGCAGTATTTT. This codes for CASSIGSLADTQYF.

The genes are TRBV11-3 and TRBJ2-7, with 8 nucleotides matching TRBD1. The V segment lost 3 bases and the J segment 6 bases; nucleotides outside the gene matches: 4. The CDR3 extends over 13 amino acids. CDR1 and CDR2 (germline): SGHNT, YENEEA. CDR3 sequence reads: CASSLTGVGEQYF. In DNA, the CDR3 is TGTGCCAGCAGCTTGACAGGGGTGGGCGAGCAGTACTTC.

The chain couples TRBV5-5 to TRBJ1-2; D uncertain. The CDR3 is 15 amino acids. CDR1 is SGHKS, CDR2 YYEKEE, per germline (reference sequence). Between the trimmed V and J ends, which lost 0 bases and 8 bases, there was a span of 17 bases. The CDR3, as DNA: TGTGCCAGCAGCTTGGCCGGGAGCGGTCTGGACGGCTACACCTTC. This gives the protein CASSLAGSGLDGYTF.

The rearrangement joins TRBV5-1 to TRBJ1-1, with D tentatively TRBD1 (5 bases). Germline assignment: CDR1 SGHRS and CDR2 YFSETQ. This CDR3 spans 13 amino acids. V lost 0 bases, J lost 6 bases, and 9 bases lay in between. CDR3 DNA: TGCGCCAGCAGCTTGGCCGCAGGGCCTGAAGCTTTCTTT. The encoded protein is CASSLAAGPEAFF.

CDR3 sequence reads: CASSLQGYNSPLHF. CDR3 nucleotide sequence: TGTGCCAGCAGCCTACAGGGCTATAATTCACCCCTCCACTTT. The chain carries TRBV28 and TRBJ1-6; the D gene is possibly TRBD1 (6 bases). CDR3 length: 14 residues. Germline-derived CDR1 and CDR2 are MDHEN and SYDVKM. The germline V and J ends were trimmed by 6 bases and 3 bases, with 9 bases remaining between them.

The CDR3 DNA reads TGTGCCAGTAGTACTACAGGGGATAACACCGGGGAGCTGTTTTTT. Translated: CASSTTGDNTGELFF. The rearrangement links TRBV19 to TRBJ2-2; TRBD1 matches at 7 bases. V trimming: 4 bases; J trimming: 2 bases; junction bases outside the gene matches: 4. This CDR3 has 15 amino acids. Germline values: CDR1 LNHDA, CDR2 SQIVND (reference sequence).

This rearrangement joins TRBV30 to TRBJ2-1; a weak D match, TRBD2 (5 bases). Germline loops: CDR1 GTSNPN, CDR2 SVGIG (reference sequence). The CDR3 contains 13 residues. V was trimmed by 6 bases and J by 9 bases, leaving 18 bases between them. The CDR3 DNA reads as TGTGCCTGCGAGGAGGAGAGGAGTTGTGAGCAGTTCTTC. This gives the protein CACEEERSCEQFF.

As regards this clone: The junction departs from germline at one end; a sequencing error may be responsible. The chain joins TRBV7-9 to TRBJ2-7, with 7 bases fitting TRBD1. From germline, CDR1 is SEHNR and CDR2 FQNEAQ (reference sequence). The CDR3 runs 12 residues. CDR3 in amino acids: CASSLEQGDFDF. In DNA, the CDR3 is TGTGCCAGCAGCCTTGAGCAGGGGGATTTCGACTTC.

CDR3 loop: CASSGGGEVDTQYF. CDR3 coding DNA: TGCGCCAGCAGCGGGGGGGGCGAGGTGGATACGCAGTATTTT. The gene calls are TRBV5-1 and TRBJ2-3, with a tentative D call TRBD2 (7 bases). In germline, CDR1 is SGHRS, CDR2 YFSETQ. Trimming took 4 bases from V and 6 from J, leaving 15 bases between them. This CDR3 contains 14 residues.